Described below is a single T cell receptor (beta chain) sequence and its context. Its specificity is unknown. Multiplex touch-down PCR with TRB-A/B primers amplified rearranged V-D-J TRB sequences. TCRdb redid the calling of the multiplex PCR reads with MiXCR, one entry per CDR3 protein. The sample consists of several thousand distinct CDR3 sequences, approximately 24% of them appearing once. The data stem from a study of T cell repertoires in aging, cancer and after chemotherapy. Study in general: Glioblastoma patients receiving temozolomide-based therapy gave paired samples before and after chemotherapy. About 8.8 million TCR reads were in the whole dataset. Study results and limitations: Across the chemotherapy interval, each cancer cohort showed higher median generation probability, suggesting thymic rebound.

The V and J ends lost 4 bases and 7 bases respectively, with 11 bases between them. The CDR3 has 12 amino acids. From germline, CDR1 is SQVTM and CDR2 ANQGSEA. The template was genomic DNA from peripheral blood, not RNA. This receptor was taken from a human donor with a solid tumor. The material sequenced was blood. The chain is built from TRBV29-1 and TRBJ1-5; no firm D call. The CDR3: CSVGAAGQPQHF. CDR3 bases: TGCAGCGTTGGTGCAGCGGGGCAGCCCCAGCATTTT.